The clone carrying this TCR beta chain was observed at least ten times. This CDR3 has 17 residues. Germline values: CDR1 MDHEN, CDR2 SYDVKM. The V end lost 1 base, the J end lost 3 bases, and 16 bases lay between the germline ends. This record belongs to a study of T cells in Graves' hyperthyroidism and ophthalmopathy. Turning to the study itself: Peripheral blood sampling occurred at initial diagnosis, before any treatment.

From RNA transcripts, TCR beta CDR3 regions were amplified. Using the HTBI primer set, a first-round RT-PCR was run on the TCR CDR3. From the multiplex PCR reads, TCRdb called clonotypes with MiXCR, one entry per CDR3 protein. The sample gives under 400,000 distinct CDR3 sequences, 21% of which show up once; less than 65% is in the top ten. Sequencing was done on a sample of blood. The receptor comes from a woman between 50 and 59 years old with Graves' hyperthyroidism. The chain uses TRBV28 and TRBJ1-5, with D possibly matching TRBD1 (6 bases). The CDR3 nucleotides read TGTGCCAGCAGTTTATTCGATGTGAGGGACACCAATCAGCCCCAGCATTTT. Its protein is CASSLFDVRDTNQPQHF.